This T cell receptor (beta chain) was recorded in a study of T-cell reconstitution after alpha-beta-depleted transplantation in children. Study-wide points: After one year, T-cell counts and TCRbeta diversity mostly came from new T cells. After transplant, at about two months, alpha-beta T cells were reportedly derived from several hundred expanded graft clones.

A word on this clonotype: The antigen is unknown.

Preparation of the TCRbeta library used unique molecular identifiers. TCRdb reprocessed the PCR reads with MiXCR, giving one entry per CDR3 protein. The data contain about 200,000 distinct CDR3 sequences, around 5.9% of them singletons. Trimming removed 10 bases from V and 0 bases from J, with 19 bases in between. Germline CDR1 is ENHRY and CDR2 is SYGVKD. The CDR3 contains 16 residues. The clonotype originates from a girl in the first two years of life with combined immunodeficiency, due to receive a stem cell transplant. This chain uses TRBV10-3 with TRBJ1-3; D is ambiguous. Sequences were derived from PBMCs, sampled before TCRalphabeta/CD19-depleted stem cell transplant. The CDR3 sequence is CATNRPGPYSGNTIYF. The CDR3 DNA reads TGTGCCACGAACCGTCCGGGCCCTTACTCTGGAAACACCATATATTTT.